This passage covers 5 T cell receptor beta chains from one sample sequenced in a study of low-dose radiotherapy and immunotherapy resistance in tumors. TRAV- and TRBV-specific primers, spanning alpha and beta chains, primed first-strand cDNA. TCR amplification used 15 to 20 PCR cycles, a constant-region primer and a V-primer adapter. TCRdb re-analysed the reads in MiXCR, keeping a single row per CDR3 protein. The sample contains 30,000 to 40,000 distinct CDR3 sequences, around 21% of which appear only once. Time point specified: after trial treatment. Treatment described: LDRT plus nivolumab, ipilimumab, low-dose cyclophosphamide and aspirin (RACIN trial). The sequencing here drew on PBMCs, taken after low-dose radiotherapy plus immunotherapy. These receptors were taken from a female donor with ovarian cancer.

In regard to this clonotype: This probably arose from a read error, given a far larger clone one base away. The rearrangement joins TRBV9 to TRBJ2-5; 9 bases align to TRBD1. The length of the CDR3 is 14 residues. Germline lookup yields CDR1 SGDLS and CDR2 YYNGEE. CDR3: CASSFGQGQEIQYF. In DNA form, the CDR3 reads TGTGCCAGCAGCTTTGGACAGGGGCAAGAGATCCAGTACTTC.

This clonotype was recorded at least ten times. The chain uses TRBV27 and TRBJ2-1, with 12 bases identical to TRBD2. V was clipped by 2 bases and J by 10 bases; unmatched bases: 12. Germline V lookup: CDR1 MNHEY, CDR2 SMNVEV (reference sequence). This CDR3 is built from 17 residues. The CDR3 loop is CASSLGWASGGDSEQFF. The CDR3 bases are TGTGCCAGCAGTTTAGGGTGGGCTAGCGGGGGGGATTCAGAGCAGTTCTTC.

Many counts were recorded for this clonotype. The V and J genes are TRBV9 and TRBJ2-2; 7 bases align to TRBD1. The CDR3 runs 15 residues. V was pared by 4 bases and J by 0 bases, with 3 bases of the junction left unmatched. Germline V gives CDR1 SGDLS, CDR2 YYNGEE. The CDR3 bases are TGTGCCAGCAGCCCGCAGGGGGCGAACACCGGGGAGCTGTTTTTT. Translation: CASSPQGANTGELFF. The complete variable domain, with remaining parts taken from reference TRBV9 and TRBJ2-2, reads DSGVTQTPKHLITATGQRVTLRCSPRSGDLSVYWYQQSLDQGLQFLIQYYNGEERAKGNILERFSAQQFPDLHSELNLSSLELGDSALYFCASSPQGANTGELFFGEGSRLTVL.

The gene calls are TRBV27 and TRBJ2-5; no definite D call. Germline lookup yields CDR1 MNHEY and CDR2 SMNVEV (reference sequence). CDR3 length equals 15 residues. Trimming took off 4 bases at V and 5 bases at J, with 17 bases between the two ends. Written as DNA, the CDR3 is TGTGCCAGCAGTTCCACTCCGACATTCCGGGAGACCCAGTACTTC. Protein product: CASSSTPTFRETQYF.

This clonotype was counted ten times or more. This chain connects TRBV7-2 to TRBJ1-1; a weak D match, TRBD1 (6 bases). Trimming left V 5 bases short and J 3 bases short, with 19 bases between. In germline, CDR1 is SGHTA, CDR2 FQGNSA. CDR3 length: 16 amino acids. The chain's CDR3 is CASSPPPPGVHTEAFF. Here the CDR3 DNA reads TGTGCCAGCAGCCCCCCCCCGCCAGGGGTTCACACTGAAGCTTTCTTT. Using reference TRBV7-2 and TRBJ1-1 for the parts outside the CDR3, the full variable domain is GAGVSQSPSNKVTEKGKDVELRCDPISGHTALYWYRQSLGQGLEFLIYFQGNSAPDKSGLPSDRFSAERTGGSVSTLTIQRTQQEDSAVYLCASSPPPPGVHTEAFFGQGTRLTVV.